Listed here are 23 T cell receptor beta chains from one sample, sequenced in a study of cytomegalovirus exposure and HLA in healthy donors. This PCR relied on a set of 60 Vbeta primers and 13 Jbeta primers. Method: immunoSEQ multiplex PCR; TCRdb's copy keeps in-frame clones and lacks some. The table records more than 95,000 clones, around 62% of them present only once. Material: PBMCs. The receptors derive from a woman between 40 and 50 years old in good health and CMV-seropositive.

The chain recombines TRBV5-1 with TRBJ2-1, with 13 bases matching TRBD2. The V gene's germline CDR1 is SGHRS and CDR2 YFSETQ. The CDR3 length is 15 residues. V was pared by 4 bases and J by 13 bases, with 11 bases of the junction left unmatched. The CDR3: CASSVGLAGYYEQFF. CDR3 bases: TGCGCCAGCAGCGTGGGACTAGCGGGGTACTACGAACAGTTCTTC.

J is TRBJ2-5 and V is TRBV5-1, with D possibly matching TRBD1 (6 bases). V was shortened by 0 bases and J by 2 bases, with 8 bases between the two germline ends. The CDR3 is 14 amino acids. Germline CDR1 SGHRS, CDR2 YFSETQ. The CDR3 DNA is TGCGCCAGCAGCTTGGCTACAGGGCAAGAGACCCAGTACTTC. This gives the protein CASSLATGQETQYF.

This chain connects TRBV16 to TRBJ2-3; tentative D call: TRBD2 (5 bases). The CDR3 runs to 12 residues. Per germline, CDR1 KGHSY and CDR2 FQNENV. The V and J ends lost 6 bases and 5 bases respectively, with 9 bases between them. The CDR3 loop is CASSRSVDTQYF. CDR3 DNA: TGTGCCAGCAGTCGTAGCGTAGATACGCAGTATTTT.

This clone was found once. The chain joins TRBV9 to TRBJ1-1; 8 bases line up with TRBD1. The germline V gene encodes CDR1 SGDLS and CDR2 YYNGEE. This CDR3 comprises 17 residues. The V and J ends lost 0 bases and 5 bases, in that order; junction bases with no gene match: 12. This CDR3 reads CASSVGSGGWGGTEAFF. DNA for the CDR3: TGTGCCAGCAGCGTAGGGTCAGGGGGCTGGGGAGGAACTGAAGCTTTCTTT.

The chain carries TRBV19 and TRBJ2-5; 7 nucleotides align to TRBD1. The CDR3 is made up of 15 amino acids. Losses at the gene ends were 6 bases for V and 3 bases for J; bases not matched to a gene: 10. Germline V gene data show CDR1 as LNHDA and CDR2 as SQIVND (reference sequence). The DNA for the CDR3 is TGTGCCAGTAGACCCTCGGGACAGAAGAAAGAGACCCAGTACTTC. Protein product: CASRPSGQKKETQYF.

J is TRBJ2-1 and V is TRBV5-1; 14 nucleotides match TRBD2. The V segment lost 1 base and the J segment 1 base; nucleotides outside the gene matches: 7. From germline, CDR1 is SGHRS and CDR2 YFSETQ. The CDR3 covers 19 residues. CDR3 bases: TGCGCCAGCAGCTTGAGGGGACTAGCGGGAGAGAGATCCTACAATGAGCAGTTCTTC. The encoded protein is CASSLRGLAGERSYNEQFF.

The genes are TRBV7-9 and TRBJ2-7; 7 bases are a match to TRBD2. V lost 7 bases to trimming and J lost 0 bases; unmatched junction nucleotides: 3. In germline, CDR1 is SEHNR, CDR2 FQNEAQ (reference sequence). This CDR3 has 13 amino acids. CDR3 sequence (DNA): TGTGCCAGCAAGGGCGGGAGCTCCTACGAGCAGTACTTC. Protein sequence: CASKGGSSYEQYF.

The rearrangement uses TRBV28 and TRBJ1-4; D not resolved. Germline values: CDR1 MDHEN, CDR2 SYDVKM. Trimming removed 4 bases from V and 7 bases from J, with 7 bases in between. This CDR3 has 12 amino acids. The CDR3 is CASSWPGEKLFF. Written as DNA, the CDR3 is TGTGCCAGCAGTTGGCCGGGTGAAAAACTGTTTTTT.

This rearrangement joins TRBV19 to TRBJ1-3; tentatively, D is TRBD1 (5 bases). The germline V and J ends were trimmed by 3 bases and 1 base, with 13 bases remaining between them. The CDR3 has 16 residues. Germline CDR1 and CDR2: LNHDA and SQIVND (reference sequence). CDR3 region: CASSMTPGVSGNTIYF. The CDR3 DNA follows: TGTGCCAGTAGTATGACGCCGGGGGTATCTGGAAACACCATATATTTT.

The genes are TRBV7-2 and TRBJ1-2; a weak D match, TRBD1 (5 bases). The CDR3 consists of 15 residues. CDR1 is SGHTA, CDR2 FQGNSA, per germline. The V gene lost 1 base and the J gene lost 7 bases, with 16 bases spanning the gap. The CDR3 is CASSLDQGRISGYTF. The DNA of the CDR3 is TGTGCCAGCAGCTTAGATCAGGGCCGGATAAGTGGCTACACCTTC.

V usage is TRBV19 and J usage is TRBJ2-7; 10 bases agree with TRBD1. Per the germline V gene, CDR1 is LNHDA and CDR2 is SQIVND (reference sequence). V lost 4 bases to trimming and J lost 5 bases; unmatched junction nucleotides: 2. The CDR3 extends over 13 amino acids. The CDR3 spells CASSSGTGDEQYF. The CDR3 nucleotides are TGTGCCAGTAGTAGCGGGACAGGGGACGAGCAGTACTTC. Looking up the rest from reference TRBV19 and TRBJ2-7 gives the full variable domain: DGGITQSPKYLFRKEGQNVTLSCEQNLNHDAMYWYRQDPGQGLRLIYYSQIVNDFQKGDIAEGYSVSREKKESFPLTVTSAQKNPTAFYLCASSSGTGDEQYFGPGTRLTVT.

This chain uses TRBV9 with TRBJ2-7, with 8 bases lining up with TRBD1. The ends lost 4 bases at V and 6 bases at J; junction bases unmatched: 6. Germline V gene sequence: CDR1 SGDLS, CDR2 YYNGEE. The CDR3 sequence is 13 residues long. DNA of the CDR3: TGTGCCAGCAGCCCAGCAGGGGGCTCCGAGCAGTACTTC. Its protein is CASSPAGGSEQYF.

This chain joins TRBV7-9 and TRBJ1-2, with D unclear. CDR3 length: 14 amino acids. Deletions cut 1 base from V and 4 bases from J, with 10 bases between. The germline gives CDR1 SEHNR, CDR2 FQNEAQ (reference sequence). CDR3 sequence reads: CASSLVETVYGYTF. Here the CDR3 DNA reads TGTGCCAGCAGCTTAGTGGAGACGGTCTATGGCTACACCTTC.

The rearrangement uses TRBV19 and TRBJ2-7; no clear D gene. The CDR3 spans 14 residues. V shed 3 bases and J shed 1 base, with 10 bases lying between them. Per germline, CDR1 LNHDA and CDR2 SQIVND (reference sequence). The DNA of the CDR3 is TGTGCCAGTAGTATTTCAGTCGTATCCTACGAGCAGTACTTC. Protein: CASSISVVSYEQYF.

The rearrangement links TRBV7-8 to TRBJ2-1; D might be TRBD2 (5 bases). The CDR3 is made up of 14 amino acids. Germline V CDR1 and CDR2: SGHVS, FQNEAQ. V gave up 5 bases and J gave up 4 bases, with 12 bases separating them. CDR3 loop: CASSQSGTYNEQFF. The CDR3 DNA follows: TGTGCCAGCAGCCAAAGCGGAACATACAATGAGCAGTTCTTC.

The chain couples TRBV5-4 to TRBJ2-1; TRBD2 aligns across 10 bases. Germline V gene sequence: CDR1 SGHNT, CDR2 YYREEE (reference sequence). The V segment lost 7 bases and the J segment 7 bases; nucleotides outside the gene matches: 8. CDR3 length: 14 amino acids. The chain's CDR3 is CASFPASGSNEQFF. In nucleotides, the CDR3 is TGTGCCAGCTTCCCGGCTAGCGGGAGTAATGAGCAGTTCTTC.

Only a few counts were recorded for this clone. The chain recombines TRBV5-8 with TRBJ1-1, with TRBD1 matching 8 bases. Germline lookup yields CDR1 SGHTS and CDR2 YDEGEE. V lost 4 bases, J lost 5 bases, and 10 bases stayed unmatched. This CDR3 spans 15 amino acids. The CDR3 nucleotides read TGTGCCAGCAGCACCTACAGGGGGTTCAGGACTGAAGCTTTCTTT. Translation: CASSTYRGFRTEAFF. The variable domain in full, with the rest retrieved from reference TRBV5-8 and TRBJ1-1, is EAGVTQSPTHLIKTRGQQATLRCSPISGHTSVYWYQQALGLGLQFLLWYDEGEERNRGNFPPRFSGRQFPNYSSELNVNALELEDSALYLCASSTYRGFRTEAFFGQGTRLTVV.

CDR3 bases: TGCGCCAGCAGCGAAACTAGCGGGATAGACGGTACGCAGTATTTT. It translates to CASSETSGIDGTQYF. The chain combines TRBV5-1 with TRBJ2-3, with 10 positions matching TRBD2. The V segment lost 4 bases and the J segment 8 bases; nucleotides outside the gene matches: 10. Germline V gene lookup returns CDR1 SGHRS and CDR2 YFSETQ. The CDR3 covers 15 residues.

V gene TRBV9 combines with J gene TRBJ1-2; D remains ambiguous. The CDR3 totals 13 residues. The germline V gene has CDR1 SGDLS and CDR2 YYNGEE. The V gene lost 0 bases and the J gene lost 8 bases, with 11 bases spanning the gap. CDR3 sequence: CASSVGPSRGYTF. Written as DNA, the CDR3 is TGTGCCAGCAGCGTAGGTCCGAGTCGGGGCTACACCTTC.

This rearrangement joins TRBV27 to TRBJ2-3; 7 positions agree with TRBD2. The length of the CDR3 is 15 residues. V lost 1 base and J lost 1; bases outside the gene matches: 2. Germline-derived CDR1 and CDR2 are MNHEY and SMNVEV (reference sequence). The CDR3 bases are TGTGCCAGCAGTTTATTTCGGGGGGGCACAGATACGCAGTATTTT. Protein: CASSLFRGGTDTQYF.

V usage is TRBV6-5 and J usage is TRBJ2-5; the match to TRBD1 covers 10 bases. Germline V CDR1 and CDR2: MNHEY, SVGAGI. The V gene end was trimmed by 6 bases and the J gene end by 5 bases; junction bases not matched to a gene: 9. CDR3 size: 15 residues. CDR3 protein: CASRLTGGVGETQYF. DNA for the CDR3: TGTGCCAGCAGGTTGACAGGGGGCGTAGGGGAGACCCAGTACTTC.

This chain uses TRBV5-4 with TRBJ2-3; D is ambiguous. V was pared by 3 bases and J by 7 bases, with 9 bases between. The CDR3 has 12 amino acids. The germline V gene has CDR1 SGHNT and CDR2 YYREEE (reference sequence). The chain's CDR3 is CASSWMENTQYF. The CDR3 DNA sequence: TGTGCCAGCAGCTGGATGGAGAATACGCAGTATTTT.

V gene TRBV5-4 combines with J gene TRBJ2-2; TRBD2 aligns across 8 bases. This CDR3 is built from 16 residues. Germline CDR1 and CDR2: SGHNT and YYREEE (reference sequence). After removal of 0 bases from V and 1 base from J, the junction contained 2 bases not matched to a gene. CDR3 sequence (DNA): TGTGCCAGCAGCTTGGGGCTAGCGGGGAACACCGGGGAGCTGTTTTTT. It translates to CASSLGLAGNTGELFF.